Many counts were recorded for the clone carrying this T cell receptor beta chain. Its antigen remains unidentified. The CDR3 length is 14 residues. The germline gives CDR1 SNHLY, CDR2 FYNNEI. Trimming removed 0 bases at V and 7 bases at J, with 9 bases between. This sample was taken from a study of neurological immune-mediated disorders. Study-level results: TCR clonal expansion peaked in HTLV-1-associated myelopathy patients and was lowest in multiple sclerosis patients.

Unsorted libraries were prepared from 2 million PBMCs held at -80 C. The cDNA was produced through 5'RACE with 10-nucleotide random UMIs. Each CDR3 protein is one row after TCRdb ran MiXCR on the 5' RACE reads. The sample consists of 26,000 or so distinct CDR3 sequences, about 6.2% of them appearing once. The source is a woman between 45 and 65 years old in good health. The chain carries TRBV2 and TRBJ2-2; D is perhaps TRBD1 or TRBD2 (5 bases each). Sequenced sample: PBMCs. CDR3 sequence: CASSEAGRDGELFF. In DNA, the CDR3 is TGTGCCAGCAGTGAAGCGGGACGGGACGGGGAGCTGTTTTTT.